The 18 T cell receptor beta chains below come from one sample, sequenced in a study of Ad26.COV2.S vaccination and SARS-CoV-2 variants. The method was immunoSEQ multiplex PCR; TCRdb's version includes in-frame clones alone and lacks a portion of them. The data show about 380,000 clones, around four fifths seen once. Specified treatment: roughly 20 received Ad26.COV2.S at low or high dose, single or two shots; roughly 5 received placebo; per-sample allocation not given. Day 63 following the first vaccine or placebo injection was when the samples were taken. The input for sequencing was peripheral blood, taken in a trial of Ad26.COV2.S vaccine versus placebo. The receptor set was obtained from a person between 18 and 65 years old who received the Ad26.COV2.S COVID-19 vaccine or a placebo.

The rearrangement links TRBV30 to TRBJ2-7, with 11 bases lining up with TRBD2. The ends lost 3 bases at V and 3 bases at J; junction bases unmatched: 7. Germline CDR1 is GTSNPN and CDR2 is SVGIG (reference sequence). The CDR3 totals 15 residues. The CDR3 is CAWRGTSGAHYEQYF. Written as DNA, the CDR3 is TGTGCCTGGAGGGGGACTAGCGGAGCCCACTACGAGCAGTACTTC.

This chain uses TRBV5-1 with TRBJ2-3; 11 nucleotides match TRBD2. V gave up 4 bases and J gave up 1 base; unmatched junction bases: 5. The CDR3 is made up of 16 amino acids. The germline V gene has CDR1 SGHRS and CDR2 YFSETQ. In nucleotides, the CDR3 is TGCGCCAGCAGCCTGACTAGCGGGGTGGGCACAGATACGCAGTATTTT. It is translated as CASSLTSGVGTDTQYF.

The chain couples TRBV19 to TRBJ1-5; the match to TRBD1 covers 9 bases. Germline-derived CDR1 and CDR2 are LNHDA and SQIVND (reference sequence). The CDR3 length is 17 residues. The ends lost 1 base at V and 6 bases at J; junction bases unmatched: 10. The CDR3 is CASSIVLMGQGGQPQHF. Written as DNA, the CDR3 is TGTGCCAGTAGTATAGTTCTGATGGGACAGGGAGGTCAGCCCCAGCATTTT.

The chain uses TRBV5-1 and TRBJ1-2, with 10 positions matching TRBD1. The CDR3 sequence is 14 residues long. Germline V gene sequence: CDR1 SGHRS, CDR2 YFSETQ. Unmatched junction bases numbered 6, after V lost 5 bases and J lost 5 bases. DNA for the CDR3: TGCGCCAGCAGGGGGACAGGGGTTGCGTATGGCTACACCTTC. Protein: CASRGTGVAYGYTF.

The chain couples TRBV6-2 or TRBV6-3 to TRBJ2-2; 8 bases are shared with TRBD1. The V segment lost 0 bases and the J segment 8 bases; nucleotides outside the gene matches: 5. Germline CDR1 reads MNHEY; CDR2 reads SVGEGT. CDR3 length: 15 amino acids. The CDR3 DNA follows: TGTGCCAGCAGTTACTCCGGGACAGGCGGGGGGGAGCTGTTTTTT. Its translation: CASSYSGTGGGELFF.

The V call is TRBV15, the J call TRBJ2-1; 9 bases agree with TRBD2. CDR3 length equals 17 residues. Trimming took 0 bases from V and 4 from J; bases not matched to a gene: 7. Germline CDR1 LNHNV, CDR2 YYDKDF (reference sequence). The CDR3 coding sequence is TGTGCCACCAGCAGAGATGTTAGCGGGGGACTTTACAATGAGCAGTTCTTC. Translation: CATSRDVSGGLYNEQFF.

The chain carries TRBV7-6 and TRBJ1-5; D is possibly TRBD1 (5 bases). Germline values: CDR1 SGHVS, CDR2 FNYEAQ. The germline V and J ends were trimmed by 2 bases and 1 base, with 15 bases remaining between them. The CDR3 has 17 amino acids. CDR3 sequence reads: CASSLLGGAGSNQPQHF. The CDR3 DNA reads TGTGCCAGCAGCTTATTAGGAGGGGCGGGAAGCAATCAGCCCCAGCATTTT. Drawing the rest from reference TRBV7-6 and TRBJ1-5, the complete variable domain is GAGVSQSPRYKVTKRGQDVALRCDPISGHVSLYWYRQALGQGPEFLTYFNYEAQQDKSGLPNDRFSAERPEGSISTLTIQRTEQRDSAMYRCASSLLGGAGSNQPQHFGDGTRLSIL.

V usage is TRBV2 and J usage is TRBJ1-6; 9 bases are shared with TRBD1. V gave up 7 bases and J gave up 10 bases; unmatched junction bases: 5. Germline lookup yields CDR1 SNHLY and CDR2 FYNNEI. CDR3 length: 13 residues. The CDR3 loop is CASIRTGVSPLHF. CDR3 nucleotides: TGTGCCAGCATTCGGACAGGGGTCTCACCCCTCCACTTT.

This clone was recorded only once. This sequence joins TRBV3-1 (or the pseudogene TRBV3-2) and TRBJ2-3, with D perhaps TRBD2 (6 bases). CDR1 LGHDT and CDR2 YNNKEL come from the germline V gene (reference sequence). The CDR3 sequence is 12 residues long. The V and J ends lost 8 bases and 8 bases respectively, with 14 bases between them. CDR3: CASAEGGSTQYF. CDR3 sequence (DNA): TGTGCCAGCGCAGAGGGAGGTTCTACGCAGTATTTT.

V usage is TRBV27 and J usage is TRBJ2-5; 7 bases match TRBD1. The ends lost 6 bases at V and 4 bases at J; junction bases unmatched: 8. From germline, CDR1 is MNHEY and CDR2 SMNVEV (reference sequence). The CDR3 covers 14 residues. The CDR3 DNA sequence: TGTGCCAGCAGACTTACAGGGGTCGGAGAGACCCAGTACTTC. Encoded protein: CASRLTGVGETQYF.

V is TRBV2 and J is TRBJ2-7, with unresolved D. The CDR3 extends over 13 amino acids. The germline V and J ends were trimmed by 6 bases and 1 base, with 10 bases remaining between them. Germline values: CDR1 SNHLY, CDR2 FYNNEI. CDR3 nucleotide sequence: TGTGCCAGCAGCCCAAGGCAGTCCTACGAGCAGTACTTC. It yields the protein CASSPRQSYEQYF. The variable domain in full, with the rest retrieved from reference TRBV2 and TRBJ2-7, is EPEVTQTPSHQVTQMGQEVILRCVPISNHLYFYWYRQILGQKVEFLVSFYNNEISEKSEIFDDQFSVERPDGSNFTLKIRSTKLEDSAMYFCASSPRQSYEQYFGPGTRLTVT.

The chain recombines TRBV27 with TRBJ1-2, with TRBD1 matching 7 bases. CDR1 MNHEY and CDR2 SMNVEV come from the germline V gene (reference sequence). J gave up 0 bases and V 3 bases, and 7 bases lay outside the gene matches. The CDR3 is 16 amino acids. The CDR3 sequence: CASSFAGGVANYGYTF. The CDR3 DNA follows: TGTGCCAGCAGTTTCGCAGGGGGGGTAGCTAACTATGGCTACACCTTC.

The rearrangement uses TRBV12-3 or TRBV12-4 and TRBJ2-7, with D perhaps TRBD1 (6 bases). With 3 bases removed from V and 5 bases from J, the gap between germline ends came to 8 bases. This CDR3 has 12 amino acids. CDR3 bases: TGTGCCAGCAGTTTCTCAGGGGACGAGCAGTACTTC. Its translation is CASSFSGDEQYF.

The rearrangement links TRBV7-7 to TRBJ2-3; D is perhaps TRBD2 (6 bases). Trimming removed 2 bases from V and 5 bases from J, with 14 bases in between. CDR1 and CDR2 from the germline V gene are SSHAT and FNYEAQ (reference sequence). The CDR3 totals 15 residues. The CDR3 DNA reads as TGTGCCAGCAGCTTATCCCGCGCCGGGGGAGATACGCAGTATTTT. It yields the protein CASSLSRAGGDTQYF.

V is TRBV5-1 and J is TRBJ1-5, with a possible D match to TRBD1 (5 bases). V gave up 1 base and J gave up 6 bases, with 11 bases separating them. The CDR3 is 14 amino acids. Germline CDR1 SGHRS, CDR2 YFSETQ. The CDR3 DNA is TGCGCCAGCAGCTTGAGGCGGGGGGGTCAGCCCCAGCATTTT. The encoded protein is CASSLRRGGQPQHF.

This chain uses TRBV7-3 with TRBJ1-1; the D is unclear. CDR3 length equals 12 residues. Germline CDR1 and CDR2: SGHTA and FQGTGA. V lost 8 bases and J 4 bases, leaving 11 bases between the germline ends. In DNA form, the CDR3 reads TGTGCCAGCGGCAATTCGGGCACTGAAGCTTTCTTT. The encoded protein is CASGNSGTEAFF. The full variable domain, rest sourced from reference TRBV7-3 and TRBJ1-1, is GAGVSQTPSNKVTEKGKYVELRCDPISGHTALYWYRQSLGQGPEFLIYFQGTGAADDSGLPNDRFFAVRPEGSVSTLKIQRTERGDSAVYLCASGNSGTEAFFGQGTRLTVV.

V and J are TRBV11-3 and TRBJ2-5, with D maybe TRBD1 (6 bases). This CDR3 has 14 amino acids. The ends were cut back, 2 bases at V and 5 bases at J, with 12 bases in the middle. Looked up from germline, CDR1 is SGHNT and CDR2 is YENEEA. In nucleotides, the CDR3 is TGTGCCAGCAGCTTACCAGGGGCCGGGGAGACCCAGTACTTC. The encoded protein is CASSLPGAGETQYF. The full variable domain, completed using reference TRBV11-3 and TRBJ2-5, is EAGVVQSPRYKIIEKKQPVAFWCNPISGHNTLYWYLQNLGQGPELLIRYENEEAVDDSQLPKDRFSAERLKGVDSTLKIQPAELGDSAVYLCASSLPGAGETQYFGPGTRLLVL.

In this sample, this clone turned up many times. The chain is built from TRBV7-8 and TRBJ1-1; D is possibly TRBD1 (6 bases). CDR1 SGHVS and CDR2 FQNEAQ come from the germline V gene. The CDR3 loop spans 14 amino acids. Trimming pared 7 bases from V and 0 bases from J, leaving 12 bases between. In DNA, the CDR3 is TGTGCCAGCACCATAGGACAGATGAACACTGAAGCTTTCTTT. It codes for CASTIGQMNTEAFF.